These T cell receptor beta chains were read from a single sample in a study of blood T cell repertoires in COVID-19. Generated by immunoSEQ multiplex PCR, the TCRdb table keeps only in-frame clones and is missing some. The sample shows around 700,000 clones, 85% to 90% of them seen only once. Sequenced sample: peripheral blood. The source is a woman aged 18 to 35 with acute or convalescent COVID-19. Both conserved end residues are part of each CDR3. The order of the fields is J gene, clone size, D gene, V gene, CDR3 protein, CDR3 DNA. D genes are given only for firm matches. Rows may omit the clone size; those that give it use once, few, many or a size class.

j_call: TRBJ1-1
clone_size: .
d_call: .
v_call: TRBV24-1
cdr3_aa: CAVGGGNTEAFF
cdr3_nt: TGTGCCGTCGGGGGGGGGAACACTGAAGCTTTCTTT

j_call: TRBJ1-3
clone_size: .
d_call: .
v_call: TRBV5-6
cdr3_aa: CASSLRWTRSGNTIYF
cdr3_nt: TGTGCCAGCAGCTTGCGATGGACACGCTCTGGAAACACCATATATTTT

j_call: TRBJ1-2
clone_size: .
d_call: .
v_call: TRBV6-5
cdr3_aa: CASSQTGFGGYTF
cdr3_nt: TGTGCCAGCAGCCAAACAGGGTTTGGCGGCTACACCTTC

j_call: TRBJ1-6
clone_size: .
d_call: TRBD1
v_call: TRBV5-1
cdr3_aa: CASRYDRDNSPLHF
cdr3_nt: TGCGCCAGCAGATATGACAGGGATAATTCACCCCTCCACTTT

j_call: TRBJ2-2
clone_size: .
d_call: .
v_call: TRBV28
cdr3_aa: CASSLERPGELFF
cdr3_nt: TGTGCCAGCAGTTTAGAGCGGCCCGGGGAGCTGTTTTTT

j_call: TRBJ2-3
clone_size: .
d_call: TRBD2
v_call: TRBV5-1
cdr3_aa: CASSPGLSTDTQYF
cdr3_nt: TGCGCCAGCAGCCCGGGACTAAGCACAGATACGCAGTATTTT

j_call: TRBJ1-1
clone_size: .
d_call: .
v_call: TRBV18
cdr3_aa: CASSPDRLLEAFF
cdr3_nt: TGTGCCAGCTCACCAGACAGGTTACTTGAAGCTTTCTTT

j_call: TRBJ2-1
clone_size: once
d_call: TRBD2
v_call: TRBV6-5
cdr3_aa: CASSYPTSGGSNEQFF
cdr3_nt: TGTGCCAGCAGTTACCCTACTAGCGGGGGATCGAATGAGCAGTTCTTC

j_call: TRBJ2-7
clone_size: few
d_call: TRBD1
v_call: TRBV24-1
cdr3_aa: CATTGDRLSYEQYF
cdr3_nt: TGTGCCACCACAGGGGACAGGCTATCCTACGAGCAGTACTTC

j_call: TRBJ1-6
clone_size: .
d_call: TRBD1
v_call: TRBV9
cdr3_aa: CASSSTGQGGSPLHF
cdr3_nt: TGTGCCAGCAGCTCCACCGGACAGGGGGGTTCACCCCTCCACTTT

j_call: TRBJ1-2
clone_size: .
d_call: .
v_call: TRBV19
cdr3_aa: CASSIRSNYGYTF
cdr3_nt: TGTGCCAGTAGTATACGGTCGAACTATGGCTACACCTTC

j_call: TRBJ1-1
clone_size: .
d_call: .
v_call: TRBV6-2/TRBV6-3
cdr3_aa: CASSYFEVLNTEAFF
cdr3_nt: TGTGCCAGCAGTTACTTTGAGGTTCTGAACACTGAAGCTTTCTTT

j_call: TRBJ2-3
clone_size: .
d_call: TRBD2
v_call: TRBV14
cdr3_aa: CASSHRGGPTDTQYF
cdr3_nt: TGTGCCAGCAGCCACCGCGGGGGGCCCACAGATACGCAGTATTTT

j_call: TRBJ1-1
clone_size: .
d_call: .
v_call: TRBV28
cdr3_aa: CAISTGSTEAFF
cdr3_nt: TGTGCCATTTCAACCGGGTCCACTGAAGCTTTCTTT

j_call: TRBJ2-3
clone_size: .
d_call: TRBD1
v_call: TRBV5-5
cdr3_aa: CASSWGDRVGDTQYF
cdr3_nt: TGTGCCAGCAGCTGGGGGGACAGGGTTGGAGATACGCAGTATTTT

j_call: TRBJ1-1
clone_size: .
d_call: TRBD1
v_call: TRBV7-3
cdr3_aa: CAKNTDRDRGDPRAEAFF
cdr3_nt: TGTGCCAAAAACACGGACCGGGACAGGGGAGACCCTAGGGCTGAAGCTTTCTTT

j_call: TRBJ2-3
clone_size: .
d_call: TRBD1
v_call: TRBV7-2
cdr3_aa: CASSLGTERNTQYF
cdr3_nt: TGTGCCAGCAGCTTGGGGACAGAGCGGAATACGCAGTATTTT

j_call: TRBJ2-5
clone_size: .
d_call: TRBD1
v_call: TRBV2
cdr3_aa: CASSGDSGRTQYF
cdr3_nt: TGTGCCAGCAGCGGGGACAGTGGAAGAACCCAGTACTTC

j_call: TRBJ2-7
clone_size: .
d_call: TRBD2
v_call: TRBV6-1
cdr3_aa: CASSEDRTSPNEQYF
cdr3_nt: TGTGCCAGCAGTGAAGATAGGACTAGTCCCAACGAGCAGTACTTC

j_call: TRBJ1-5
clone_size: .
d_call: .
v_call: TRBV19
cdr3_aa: CASSTMGGNQPQHF
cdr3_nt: TGTGCCAGTAGTACGATGGGAGGCAATCAGCCCCAGCATTTT

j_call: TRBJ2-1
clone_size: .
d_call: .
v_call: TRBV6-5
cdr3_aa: CASSYSAAVRNNEQFF
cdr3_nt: TGTGCCAGCAGTTACTCCGCGGCCGTAAGGAACAATGAGCAGTTCTTC

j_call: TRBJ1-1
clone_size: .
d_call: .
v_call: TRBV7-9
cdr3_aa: CASSLEGGATEAFF
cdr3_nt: TGTGCCAGCAGCTTAGAAGGGGGGGCCACTGAAGCTTTCTTT

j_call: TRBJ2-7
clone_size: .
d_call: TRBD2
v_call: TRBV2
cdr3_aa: CASSGFGLAGGHYNEQYF
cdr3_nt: TGTGCCAGCAGTGGCTTTGGACTAGCGGGGGGGCATTACAACGAGCAGTACTTC

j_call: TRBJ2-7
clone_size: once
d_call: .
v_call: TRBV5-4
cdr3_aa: CASSLNAGNEQYF
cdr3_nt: TGTGCCAGCAGCTTGAACGCCGGGAACGAGCAGTACTTC